This T cell receptor (beta chain) comes out of a study of cytomegalovirus exposure and HLA in healthy donors. Whole-study context: Unique TCRs numbering some 77 million, obtained from HLA-typed donors, made up an early data release.

The CDR3 runs to 12 residues. The germline gives CDR1 MNHNS, CDR2 SASEGT. Trimming took 6 bases from V and 6 from J; bases not matched to a gene: 2. Study-wide results and limits: It was only CMV serostatus that was available as immune exposure information.

This PCR relied on a set of 60 Vbeta primers and 13 Jbeta primers. Profiling relied on immunoSEQ multiplex PCR, and the TCRdb table lists in-frame clones only, not all of them. The profile shows some 120,000 clones, over 60% of them singletons. On this clone itself: What it binds is unknown.

The TCR comes from a woman aged 55-70 years in good health and CMV-seropositive. Input material: PBMCs. V usage is TRBV6-1 and J usage is TRBJ1-5; 7 bases map to TRBD1. The CDR3 coding sequence is TGTGCCAGCAGACAGGGGAGTCAGCCCCAGCATTTT. It codes for CASRQGSQPQHF.